The rows below give T cell receptor beta chains drawn from one sample of a study of shared clonotypes between healthy human individuals. Assay used: immunoSEQ multiplex PCR; TCRdb lists only in-frame clones, some missing. Among approximately 350,000 clones listed, just over 95% were seen once. Sequenced material: memory CD8+ T cells sorted from blood. The receptors shown here come from a man aged 25-45 years in good health. Both conserved end residues are part of each CDR3. A D gene is named only where the DNA matches it firmly. Only some rows state a clone size, as once, few, many or a class for expanded clones.

d_call: NA
j_call: TRBJ2-7
clone_size: NA
v_call: TRBV27
cdr3_nt: TGTGCCAGCAGTTTATCAGCGGAGAGCTCCTACGAGCAGTACTTC
cdr3_aa: CASSLSAESSYEQYF

d_call: NA
j_call: TRBJ1-1
clone_size: NA
v_call: TRBV10-3
cdr3_nt: TGTGCCATCAGGGCCCGGGGGGACACTGAAGCTTTCTTT
cdr3_aa: CAIRARGDTEAFF

d_call: NA
j_call: TRBJ2-7
clone_size: NA
v_call: TRBV20-1
cdr3_nt: TGCAGTGCTGTGGACAACTACGAGCAGTACTTC
cdr3_aa: CSAVDNYEQYF

d_call: TRBD1
j_call: TRBJ1-1
clone_size: NA
v_call: TRBV29-1
cdr3_nt: TGCAGCGTTAGGGACAGACGCATGAACACTGAAGCTTTCTTT
cdr3_aa: CSVRDRRMNTEAFF

d_call: NA
j_call: TRBJ1-1
clone_size: NA
v_call: TRBV9
cdr3_nt: TGTGCCAGCACGCCCTCCAGGGGACGTGTCACTGAAGCTTTCTTT
cdr3_aa: CASTPSRGRVTEAFF

d_call: NA
j_call: TRBJ1-1
clone_size: once
v_call: TRBV4-1
cdr3_nt: TGCGCCAGCAGCCAAAGGGGAATTGAAGCTTTCTTT
cdr3_aa: CASSQRGIEAFF

d_call: NA
j_call: TRBJ1-5
clone_size: once
v_call: TRBV21-1
cdr3_nt: TGTGCCAGCAGCCCCCTAATAGGGGAAGGTGGACAGGGTAGCAATCAGCCCCAGCATTTT
cdr3_aa: CASSPLIGEGGQGSNQPQHF

d_call: NA
j_call: TRBJ1-3
clone_size: NA
v_call: TRBV10-3
cdr3_nt: TGTGCCATCAGTGCAGTGCCCGTAGGGGGGTCTGGAAACACCATATATTTT
cdr3_aa: CAISAVPVGGSGNTIYF

d_call: TRBD1
j_call: TRBJ1-2
clone_size: once
v_call: TRBV25-1
cdr3_nt: TGTGCCAGCAGTGCCTTGACAGGGGCCGGAGGTGGCTACACCTTC
cdr3_aa: CASSALTGAGGGYTF

d_call: NA
j_call: TRBJ2-7
clone_size: NA
v_call: TRBV5-6
cdr3_nt: TGTGCCAGCAGCCCCCTCGTGAGCTCCTACGAGCAGTACTTC
cdr3_aa: CASSPLVSSYEQYF

d_call: TRBD1
j_call: TRBJ2-7
clone_size: NA
v_call: TRBV5-1
cdr3_nt: TGCGCCAGCAGCTGGGGGACAGCCAACTACGAGCAGTACTTC
cdr3_aa: CASSWGTANYEQYF

d_call: TRBD2
j_call: TRBJ2-1
clone_size: NA
v_call: TRBV4-1
cdr3_nt: TGCGCCAGCAGCCAACTAGCGGGAGAGGTGGATGAGCAGTTCTTC
cdr3_aa: CASSQLAGEVDEQFF

d_call: NA
j_call: TRBJ2-7
clone_size: NA
v_call: TRBV11-1
cdr3_nt: TGTGCCAGCAGCTTAGTCGCCGGGGGCTACGAGCAGTACTTC
cdr3_aa: CASSLVAGGYEQYF

d_call: NA
j_call: TRBJ2-7
clone_size: once
v_call: TRBV28
cdr3_nt: TGTGCCAGCAGTTTTAGTACACCGAACTACGAGCAGTACTTC
cdr3_aa: CASSFSTPNYEQYF

d_call: TRBD1
j_call: TRBJ1-1
clone_size: NA
v_call: TRBV5-3
cdr3_nt: TGTGCCAGAAGCTTTAACAGGGGGCTTAGCACTGAAGCTTTCTTT
cdr3_aa: CARSFNRGLSTEAFF

d_call: NA
j_call: TRBJ2-7
clone_size: NA
v_call: TRBV23-1
cdr3_nt: TGCGCCAGCAGTCAATCAGCAATAAACGAGCAGTACTTC
cdr3_aa: CASSQSAINEQYF

d_call: TRBD1
j_call: TRBJ1-1
clone_size: NA
v_call: TRBV7-2
cdr3_nt: TGTGCCAGCAGAGCGACAGGGAAAACTTTCTTT
cdr3_aa: CASRATGKTFF

d_call: TRBD1
j_call: TRBJ2-3
clone_size: NA
v_call: TRBV29-1
cdr3_nt: TGCAGCGTCCGGACAGGCCCCACAGATACGCAGTATTTT
cdr3_aa: CSVRTGPTDTQYF

d_call: NA
j_call: TRBJ2-6
clone_size: NA
v_call: TRBV4-1
cdr3_nt: TGCGCCAGCAGCCAAGACCTAGATCGGGTGACAGGTTTCTCTGGGGCCAACGTCCTGACTTTC
cdr3_aa: CASSQDLDRVTGFSGANVLTF

d_call: NA
j_call: TRBJ2-7
clone_size: NA
v_call: TRBV28
cdr3_nt: TGTGCCAGCAGGCCTCAACTGGGACGGTGGATCTACGAGCAGTACTTC
cdr3_aa: CASRPQLGRWIYEQYF

d_call: TRBD2
j_call: TRBJ2-7
clone_size: NA
v_call: TRBV7-2
cdr3_nt: TGTGCCAGCAGCCAAGGACTAGCGCACGAGCAGTACTTC
cdr3_aa: CASSQGLAHEQYF

d_call: TRBD2
j_call: TRBJ2-7
clone_size: NA
v_call: TRBV2
cdr3_nt: TGTGCCATGGGACTAGCGGGATCCTACGAGCAGTACTTC
cdr3_aa: CAMGLAGSYEQYF

d_call: NA
j_call: TRBJ1-2
clone_size: NA
v_call: TRBV6-5
cdr3_nt: TGTGCCAGCAGTTCTCTCGACAGGCTCAGTGGCTACACCTTC
cdr3_aa: CASSSLDRLSGYTF

d_call: TRBD1
j_call: TRBJ1-2
clone_size: NA
v_call: TRBV7-3
cdr3_nt: TGTGCCAGCAGCCTCGACAGGGAAGACGGCTACACCTTC
cdr3_aa: CASSLDREDGYTF

d_call: NA
j_call: TRBJ2-3
clone_size: NA
v_call: TRBV7-3
cdr3_nt: TGTGCCAGCAGATTAGGGGGAGGGCCCACAGATACGCAGTATTTT
cdr3_aa: CASRLGGGPTDTQYF

d_call: NA
j_call: TRBJ1-5
clone_size: NA
v_call: TRBV18
cdr3_nt: TGTGCCAGCTCACCTATAGGGGGAGGTAACAATCAGCCCCAGCATTTT
cdr3_aa: CASSPIGGGNNQPQHF

d_call: NA
j_call: TRBJ2-1
clone_size: NA
v_call: TRBV7-3
cdr3_nt: TGTGCCAGCAGCTCCGGTAATGAGCAGTTCTTC
cdr3_aa: CASSSGNEQFF

d_call: TRBD1
j_call: TRBJ2-2
clone_size: NA
v_call: TRBV10-3
cdr3_nt: TGTGCCATCAGGGTGACAGGGACCGGGGAGCTGTTTTTT
cdr3_aa: CAIRVTGTGELFF

d_call: NA
j_call: TRBJ2-3
clone_size: NA
v_call: TRBV28
cdr3_nt: TGTGCCAGCAGTTGGGGGACAGATACGCAGTATTTT
cdr3_aa: CASSWGTDTQYF